This T cell receptor (beta chain) was recovered during a study of lymphopenia after photon versus proton radiotherapy. Sequencing used immunoSEQ multiplex PCR; TCRdb keeps in-frame clones, though not all of them. This repertoire shows fewer than 30,000 clones, more than 75% found once; its top ten account for 0.81%. CDR3 length equals 13 residues. The V gene's germline CDR1 is SEHNR and CDR2 FQNEAQ (reference sequence). V was cut by 2 bases and J by 8 bases, with 9 bases left in between. The receptor comes from a woman aged 45-59 years with cholangiocarcinoma. The starting material was peripheral blood, obtained from a patient treated with photon-based radiotherapy. The chain is built from TRBV7-9 and TRBJ2-2; no clear D. The chain's CDR3 is CASSLMSAGELFF. The CDR3 DNA is TGTGCCAGCAGCTTAATGAGCGCGGGGGAGCTGTTTTTT.